Listed below are T cell receptor beta chains from one sample, sequenced in a study of blood T cell repertoires in COVID-19. Profiling relied on immunoSEQ multiplex PCR, and the TCRdb table lists in-frame clones only, not all of them. This sample yields roughly 16,000 clones, of which roughly 75% are seen a single time; approximately 23% belongs to the top ten. Specimen: peripheral blood. The receptors stem from a man in his 60s with active or convalescent COVID-19. Both conserved end residues are part of each CDR3. D genes are given only for firm matches. The listing skips clone size in some rows; elsewhere it reads once, few, many or a size class.

clone_size	v_call	d_call	j_call	cdr3_nt	cdr3_aa
.	TRBV27	TRBD1	TRBJ2-7	TGTGCCAACAGATCACAGGGGACCTACGAGCAGTACTTC	CANRSQGTYEQYF
few	TRBV29-1	TRBD1	TRBJ1-4	TGCAGCGTTCAGACAGGGGCTGAGGAAAAACTGTTTTTT	CSVQTGAEEKLFF
.	TRBV5-1	TRBD1	TRBJ2-3	TGCGCCAGCAGCTTGGTGGGGACAGGGACATCTTCCGATACGCAGTATTTT	CASSLVGTGTSSDTQYF
.	TRBV6-1	.	TRBJ2-1	TGTGCCAGCAGTGAAGAGTGGGGGGCCTACAATGAGCAGTTCTTC	CASSEEWGAYNEQFF
.	TRBV5-1	TRBD1	TRBJ2-7	TGCGCCAGCAGCCTCATCCAGGGGGCGTACGAGCAGTACTTC	CASSLIQGAYEQYF
.	TRBV7-8	.	TRBJ1-5	TGTGCCAGCAGTTCCACAGGGTATAGCAATCAGCCCCAGCATTTT	CASSSTGYSNQPQHF
.	TRBV7-6	.	TRBJ2-3	TGTGCCAGCAGCTTAGGATCTCTAGCGCATAGCACAGATACGCAGTATTTT	CASSLGSLAHSTDTQYF
.	TRBV6-5	.	TRBJ2-4	TGTGCCAGCATAAAAGGGGCAAACACCAAAAACATTCAGTACTTC	CASIKGANTKNIQYF
.	TRBV28	TRBD2	TRBJ2-7	TGTGCCAGCAGTTCCCTAAGCGGGGCCTCCTACGAGCAGTACTTC	CASSSLSGASYEQYF
.	TRBV5-5	TRBD2	TRBJ2-7	TGTGCCAGCAGCTTCCGACTAGCGGGAGGCTCGTTCTACGAGCAGTACTTC	CASSFRLAGGSFYEQYF
.	TRBV7-3	.	TRBJ2-1	TGTGCCAGCAGCTTAAAGTTCGGGGGATTCAATGAGCAGTTCTTC	CASSLKFGGFNEQFF
.	TRBV6-6	.	TRBJ1-6	TGTGCCAGCTCGTCCAGAGGGGAGGATTCACCCCTCCACTTT	CASSSRGEDSPLHF
.	TRBV5-4	.	TRBJ1-1	TGTGCCAGCAGCTTGACTCGGGACACTGAAGCTTTCTTT	CASSLTRDTEAFF
few	TRBV6-2/TRBV6-3	TRBD1	TRBJ1-1	TGTGCCAGCAGCCCTGGACAGGTTTTAGGAAGCACTGAAGCTTTCTTT	CASSPGQVLGSTEAFF
.	TRBV29-1	TRBD2	TRBJ2-1	TGCAGCGTTGAGGCGGGAGAGCTCCACAATGAGCAGTTCTTC	CSVEAGELHNEQFF
medium-sized	TRBV3-1/TRBV3-2	.	TRBJ2-1	TGTGCCAGCAAACCCTCGACAGCCAGCTCCTACAATGAGCAGTTCTTC	CASKPSTASSYNEQFF
few	TRBV6-5	.	TRBJ1-6	TGTGCCAGCAGTTACTCAACAGGCTTAAATTCACCCCTCCACTTT	CASSYSTGLNSPLHF
.	TRBV11-2	.	TRBJ2-5	TGTGCCAGCAGCTTAGGGCGGAGCGGACAAGAGACCCAGTACTTC	CASSLGRSGQETQYF
.	TRBV29-1	.	TRBJ2-2	TGCAGCGTACGAGGATCTAGCGGGGAGCTGTTTTTT	CSVRGSSGELFF
.	TRBV6-6	.	TRBJ2-1	TGTGCCAGCAGTCCCCCGGACTACGCGGCGACTCTTGTTGAGCAGTTCTTC	CASSPPDYAATLVEQFF
once	TRBV3-1/TRBV3-2	.	TRBJ2-1	TGTGCCAGCAGCCAAGAAATACGAGTGTTCAATGAGCAGTTCTTC	CASSQEIRVFNEQFF
.	TRBV7-9	TRBD1	TRBJ1-4	TGTGCCAGCAGCCAGACCGGGGACAGTAGGGAAAAACTGTTTTTT	CASSQTGDSREKLFF
.	TRBV29-1	TRBD1	TRBJ1-5	TGCAGCGTTGGGACAGGGGGGCAGCCCCAGCATTTT	CSVGTGGQPQHF
.	TRBV28	.	TRBJ2-3	TGTGCCAGCAGTTTATCGACAGGAATTGGCGATACGCAGTATTTT	CASSLSTGIGDTQYF
few	TRBV5-1	TRBD1	TRBJ2-5	TGCGCCAGCAGCTTCGACAGGGCCGAGACCCAGTACTTC	CASSFDRAETQYF
few	TRBV5-5	.	TRBJ1-3	TGTGCCAGCAGCCAACAGGGAGCCCCCTCTGGAAACACCATATATTTT	CASSQQGAPSGNTIYF